Each of the 18 T cell receptor beta chains below was sequenced from the same sample in a study of T-cell memory formation after mild COVID-19. TCRdb called the 5' RACE reads again in MiXCR, with one record for every CDR3 protein. The sample yields 400,000 to 500,000 distinct CDR3 sequences, roughly 18% seen once. The sample was PBMCs or a T cell subset sorted from them (not recorded which). The receptors were sampled from a man aged 18 to 29 who had mild COVID-19 (a few samples of this study predate the infection). Cell type and time point are not known.

This clonotype was seen repeatedly, ten times or more. The chain has TRBV7-2 and TRBJ1-5; weak D call: TRBD1 (5 bases). V lost 5 bases and J 4 bases, leaving 12 bases between the germline ends. This CDR3 contains 14 residues. Germline loops: CDR1 SGHTA, CDR2 FQGNSA. The CDR3 protein is CASSVDRGNQPQHF. The CDR3 DNA sequence: TGTGCCAGCAGCGTTGATCGGGGGAATCAGCCCCAGCATTTT.

This chain links TRBV7-3 with TRBJ1-1; D is unclear. The germline gives CDR1 SGHTA, CDR2 FQGTGA. This CDR3 is built from 13 residues. Trimming took off 5 bases at V and 1 base at J, with 8 bases between the two ends. The CDR3: CASSEQKNTEAFF. CDR3 coding DNA: TGTGCCAGCAGCGAACAAAAGAACACTGAAGCTTTCTTT.

The rearrangement links TRBV6-2 or TRBV6-3 to TRBJ2-7, with a weak D call TRBD2 (5 bases). From germline, CDR1 is MNHEY and CDR2 SVGEGT. V shed 7 bases and J shed 5 bases, with 12 bases lying between them. The CDR3 is 12 amino acids. The CDR3 DNA sequence: TGTGCCAGCACCTCTAGCAGCCACGAGCAGTACTTC. This gives the protein CASTSSSHEQYF.

A few counts support this clonotype. In DNA, the CDR3 is TGTGCCAGCAGCCTCGGGAGGGGAAAAGGCAATCAGCCCCAGCATTTT. Translating it yields CASSLGRGKGNQPQHF. This chain connects TRBV6-2 or TRBV6-3 to TRBJ1-5; D perhaps matches TRBD1 (5 bases). CDR1 is MNHEY and CDR2 is SVGEGT in the germline V gene. CDR3 length equals 16 residues. V was trimmed by 6 bases and J by 2 bases, leaving 17 bases between them.

This chain joins TRBV7-2 and TRBJ2-1; D is unclear. V was pared by 3 bases and J by 8 bases, with 8 bases between. In germline, CDR1 is SGHTA, CDR2 FQGNSA. The CDR3 runs to 12 residues. CDR3 sequence reads: CASSFPGDEQFF. As DNA, the CDR3 is TGTGCCAGCAGCTTCCCGGGCGATGAGCAGTTCTTC. The full variable domain, with the rest looked up from reference TRBV7-2 and TRBJ2-1, is GAGVSQSPSNKVTEKGKDVELRCDPISGHTALYWYRQSLGQGLEFLIYFQGNSAPDKSGLPSDRFSAERTGGSVSTLTIQRTQQEDSAVYLCASSFPGDEQFFGPGTRLTVL.

Only a few counts were recorded for this clonotype. CDR3 loop: CASSHTETYNSPLHF. In DNA, the CDR3 is TGTGCCAGCAGCCATACAGAGACGTATAATTCACCCCTCCACTTT. The rearrangement uses TRBV3-1 and TRBJ1-6; D not certain. Germline V gene lookup returns CDR1 LGHDT and CDR2 YNNKEL (reference sequence). The CDR3 is 15 residues long. V was trimmed by 3 bases and J by 4 bases, leaving 10 bases between them. Full variable domain (remainder filled in from reference TRBV3-1 and TRBJ1-6): DTAVSQTPKYLVTQMGNDKSIKCEQNLGHDTMYWYKQDSKKFLKIMFSYNNKELIINETVPNRFSPKSPDKAHLNLHINSLELGDSAVYFCASSHTETYNSPLHFGNGTRLTVT.

This clonotype was observed a single time. The rearrangement links TRBV7-9 to TRBJ2-6, with D possibly being TRBD1 or TRBD2 (5 bases each). The V end was cut by 5 bases, the J end by 4 bases, with 18 bases between. Germline lookup yields CDR1 SEHNR and CDR2 FQNEAQ (reference sequence). This CDR3 has 17 residues. CDR3 residues: CASSQPGTVSGANVLTF. The CDR3 DNA sequence: TGTGCCAGCAGCCAGCCCGGGACCGTGAGCGGGGCCAACGTCCTGACTTTC.

The sample holds a few counts of this clonotype. The chain combines TRBV4-2 with TRBJ1-1, with D unresolved. The V end was cut by 4 bases, the J end by 1 base, with 7 bases between. This CDR3 contains 13 residues. Per germline, CDR1 LGHNA and CDR2 YNFKEQ. The CDR3 is CASSRLQNTEAFF. The CDR3 DNA follows: TGTGCCAGCAGCCGATTGCAGAACACTGAAGCTTTCTTT.

V and J are TRBV6-2 or TRBV6-3 and TRBJ1-5; 9 bases are shared with TRBD1. The CDR3 length is 17 residues. Germline CDR1 and CDR2: MNHEY and SVGEGT. The V segment lost 6 bases and the J segment 4 bases; nucleotides outside the gene matches: 13. The CDR3 nucleotides are TGTGCCAGCAGGGGGGGACAGGGCCGTTTTTGGAATCAGCCCCAGCATTTT. Translation: CASRGGQGRFWNQPQHF.

This clonotype was seen a few times. The rearrangement links TRBV19 to TRBJ2-2; D may be TRBD2 (5 bases). The CDR3 extends over 15 amino acids. In germline, CDR1 is LNHDA, CDR2 SQIVND (reference sequence). V was shortened by 5 bases and J by 8 bases, with 18 bases between the two germline ends. CDR3 bases: TGTGCCAGTAGTCGGGCTAGCCCGCTTATGGGGGAGCTGTTTTTT. This gives the protein CASSRASPLMGELFF.

The V call is TRBV4-1, the J call TRBJ2-5; the match to TRBD2 covers 7 bases. V lost 0 bases to trimming and J lost 5 bases; unmatched junction nucleotides: 12. CDR3 length: 17 amino acids. The germline V gene has CDR1 MGHRA and CDR2 YSYEKL. DNA of the CDR3: TGCGCCAGCAGCCAAGATTGGGCAATAGGACTAGGGGAGACCCAGTACTTC. Its translation is CASSQDWAIGLGETQYF.

V gene TRBV7-2 combines with J gene TRBJ1-2; D might be TRBD1 (5 bases). The V gene's germline CDR1 is SGHTA and CDR2 FQGNSA. Trimming shortened V by 5 bases and J by 8 bases, and 18 bases separated the two germline ends. The CDR3 length is 14 residues. The DNA for the CDR3 is TGTGCCAGCAGCCCACGGGCGGGCGCAGGGGGCTACACCTTC. It codes for CASSPRAGAGGYTF.

The rearrangement joins TRBV7-2 to TRBJ1-2; 8 bases align to TRBD1. Germline V gene lookup returns CDR1 SGHTA and CDR2 FQGNSA. V shed 4 bases, J shed 7 bases, and the junction held 14 bases outside the gene matches. The CDR3 covers 16 residues. DNA of the CDR3: TGTGCCAGCAGCTCTCGGACAGGGTCGGTATTAGGTGGCTACACCTTC. Its protein is CASSSRTGSVLGGYTF.

The rearrangement uses TRBV6-5 and TRBJ1-3; D not resolved. V lost 6 bases and J 0 bases, leaving 9 bases between the germline ends. Germline V CDR1 and CDR2: MNHEY, SVGAGI. CDR3 length equals 14 residues. CDR3 residues: CASSPGFSGNTIYF. In DNA form, the CDR3 reads TGTGCCAGCAGCCCGGGCTTCTCTGGAAACACCATATATTTT.

This clonotype occurred a few times. The rearrangement joins TRBV7-9 to TRBJ2-3; no definite D call. CDR1 SEHNR and CDR2 FQNEAQ come from the germline V gene (reference sequence). CDR3 size: 17 residues. Trimming removed 0 bases at V and 9 bases at J, with 22 bases between. The CDR3 reads CASSLASAGLESRTQYF. CDR3 bases: TGTGCCAGCAGCTTAGCGTCCGCAGGATTGGAATCTCGGACGCAGTATTTT.

CDR3 amino acids: CASSSQRGDETQYF. DNA of the CDR3: TGCGCCAGCAGTTCACAGCGGGGGGACGAGACCCAGTACTTC. The chain links TRBV5-1 to TRBJ2-5; TRBD2 aligns across 9 bases. Per germline, CDR1 SGHRS and CDR2 YFSETQ. V dropped 5 bases and J dropped 5; count of bases not matched to a gene: 7. This CDR3 is built from 14 residues.

J is TRBJ1-6 and V is TRBV6-2 or TRBV6-3; D is perhaps TRBD1 (6 bases). Germline lookup yields CDR1 MNHEY and CDR2 SVGEGT. This CDR3 spans 18 amino acids. V shed 6 bases and J shed 0 bases, with 18 bases lying between them. CDR3 in DNA: TGTGCCAGCAGACAGCCAGCCGACAGGAGCTCCTATAATTCACCCCTCCACTTT. Translated: CASRQPADRSSYNSPLHF.

This clonotype was observed a few times. V usage is TRBV7-9 and J usage is TRBJ2-5, with no clear D. CDR3 length: 13 amino acids. V was trimmed by 1 base and J by 5 bases, leaving 8 bases between them. CDR1 is SEHNR and CDR2 is FQNEAQ in the germline V gene (reference sequence). The CDR3 loop reads CASSLGRSETQYF. CDR3 nucleotide sequence: TGTGCCAGCAGCTTAGGTCGCTCGGAGACCCAGTACTTC.